The present entry profiles one T cell receptor (beta chain) with its context. The antigen is unknown. This record comes from a study of memory CD4+ T cells and cytomegalovirus serostatus. Study results and caveats: Of under 200 reported CMV TCRbeta sequences, around 63 were found in memory CD4+ repertoires. CMV serostatus prediction reached median AUC roughly 0.95, or 0.91 with US-trained model.

Single viable CD3+CD4+CD8-CD45RO+ cells were sorted as the memory CD4+ T cells. Total CD4+ T cells were enriched by CD4 positive selection. The CDR3 runs 17 residues. Trimming stripped 0 bases from V and 1 base from J, with 16 bases between. Germline V gives CDR1 GTSNPN, CDR2 SVGIG (reference sequence). Using immunoSEQ multiplex PCR, the repertoire was profiled, and TCRdb retains in-frame clones only, with some absent. The sample records tens of thousands of clones, about four fifths being singletons. The chain joins TRBV30 to TRBJ1-3; D remains unclear. The sample comprised memory CD4+ T cells from blood. The TCR was taken from an adult in good health and CMV-seronegative. Here the CDR3 DNA reads TGTGCCTGGAGTGTCCCGCCTCGACGGGCATCTGGAAACACCATATATTTT. It translates to CAWSVPPRRASGNTIYF.